Below, 26 T cell receptor beta chains from the same sample are listed, as sequenced in a study of early T cells in non-severe SARS-CoV-2 infection. TCRdb recomputed calls from the 5' RACE reads with MiXCR, one row per CDR3 protein. The sample shows tens of thousands of distinct CDR3 sequences, about 5.6% of them seen only once. Sequencing used whole blood. The receptors were sampled from an adult who was a healthcare worker with PCR-confirmed SARS-CoV-2 infection or an uninfected control (not recorded which).

This clonotype was counted a few times. The chain couples TRBV20-1 to TRBJ2-3; 13 positions agree with TRBD2. Trimming cost V 3 bases and J 0 bases; bases outside gene matches: 15. Germline V gene sequence: CDR1 DFQATT, CDR2 SNEGSKA (reference sequence). The CDR3 length is 20 residues. The CDR3, as DNA: TGCAGTGCTAGCCACGAACCGACTAGCGGGGGGACCCCTAGCACAGATACGCAGTATTTT. Amino acid sequence: CSASHEPTSGGTPSTDTQYF.

The chain combines TRBV5-1 with TRBJ1-4; D is perhaps TRBD1 (6 bases). V was shortened by 0 bases and J by 8 bases, with 11 bases between the two germline ends. This CDR3 spans 14 amino acids. The germline V gene encodes CDR1 SGHRS and CDR2 YFSETQ. CDR3 nucleotide sequence: TGCGCCAGCAGCTTGGTACAGGGAGGGGAAAAACTGTTTTTT. This sequence encodes CASSLVQGGEKLFF.

A word on this clonotype: This may be a read error, as it is one base from a much larger clone. The chain recombines TRBV18 with TRBJ1-5; D ambiguous. CDR3 length: 13 amino acids. Germline V CDR1 and CDR2: KGHSH, LQKENI. This CDR3 reads CASSPSENQPQLF. The CDR3 DNA reads as TGTGCCAGCTCACCCTCGGAGAATCAGCCCCAGCTTTTT.

The V call is TRBV9, the J call TRBJ2-1; 9 bases are shared with TRBD2. This CDR3 has 16 residues. Germline CDR1 reads SGDLS; CDR2 reads YYNGEE. The V and J ends lost 3 bases and 9 bases, in that order; junction bases with no gene match: 13. The CDR3 spells CASSALGAGGHGEQFF. The DNA for the CDR3 is TGTGCCAGCAGCGCCCTGGGTGCGGGGGGGCATGGTGAGCAGTTCTTC.

About this clonotype itself: Given a much more abundant clone one base away, this may be a read error. V and J are TRBV10-1 and TRBJ2-7; TRBD1 matches 10 bases. From germline, CDR1 is WNHNN and CDR2 SYGVQD (reference sequence). V was clipped by 6 bases and J by 1 base; unmatched bases: 3. This CDR3 is 14 amino acids long. Here the CDR3 DNA reads TGCGCCAGCAGGAGGGACAGGGGTTCCTACGAGCAGTACTTC. Its protein is CASRRDRGSYEQYF.

The V gene is TRBV5-5, the J gene TRBJ2-7, with TRBD1 identical over 7 bases. This CDR3 spans 14 amino acids. The V gene end was trimmed by 3 bases and the J gene end by 12 bases; junction bases not matched to a gene: 15. Germline V CDR1 and CDR2: SGHKS, YYEKEE (reference sequence). The CDR3 sequence is CASSYEGGALVPYF. In nucleotides, the CDR3 is TGTGCCAGCAGCTATGAAGGGGGCGCGTTGGTTCCGTACTTC.

This clonotype is categorized as medium-sized. The V gene is TRBV7-9, the J gene TRBJ2-3; D tentatively fits TRBD1 or TRBD2 (5 bases each). The CDR3 runs 16 residues. In germline, CDR1 is SEHNR, CDR2 FQNEAQ (reference sequence). Trimming removed 4 bases at V and 3 bases at J, with 17 bases between. The CDR3 region is CASSSPGQFATDTQYF. As DNA, the CDR3 is TGTGCCAGCAGCTCCCCGGGGCAGTTTGCGACAGATACGCAGTATTTT.

This clonotype was seen ten or more times. This chain links TRBV12-3 or TRBV12-4 with TRBJ2-1, with D perhaps being TRBD1 or TRBD2 (5 bases each). This CDR3 is built from 14 residues. V was cut by 5 bases and J by 6 bases, with 14 bases left in between. For the CDR3, the DNA is TGTGCCAGCAGTCTCCTGTTGGGGACCAATGAGCAGTTCTTC. It is translated as CASSLLLGTNEQFF.

This clonotype occurred a few times. V and J are TRBV7-6 and TRBJ1-1, with 7 bases aligning to TRBD1. Germline trimming cut 4 bases from V and 5 bases from J; bases unmatched to any gene: 10. Germline V gives CDR1 SGHVS, CDR2 FNYEAQ. CDR3 length: 15 residues. CDR3 DNA sequence: TGTGCCAGCAGCTCAGACAGGGCGGGAAGGACTGAAGCTTTCTTT. This gives the protein CASSSDRAGRTEAFF. Variable domain in full (rest from reference TRBV7-6 and TRBJ1-1): GAGVSQSPRYKVTKRGQDVALRCDPISGHVSLYWYRQALGQGPEFLTYFNYEAQQDKSGLPNDRFSAERPEGSISTLTIQRTEQRDSAMYRCASSSDRAGRTEAFFGQGTRLTVV.

This clonotype was found many times. CDR3 sequence reads: CATSRGQGSTDTQYF. CDR3 nucleotide sequence: TGTGCCACCAGCAGAGGTCAGGGTAGCACAGATACGCAGTATTTT. The chain uses TRBV15 and TRBJ2-3, with a possible D match to TRBD1 (5 bases). Germline CDR1 LNHNV, CDR2 YYDKDF (reference sequence). Trimming took off 1 base at V and 0 bases at J, with 8 bases between the two ends. This CDR3 region has 15 residues.

This clonotype was counted many times. This chain uses TRBV3-1 with TRBJ2-1, with 8 nucleotides matching TRBD2. Germline CDR1 LGHDT, CDR2 YNNKEL (reference sequence). CDR3 length: 14 amino acids. V shed 11 bases, J shed 0 bases, and the junction held 6 bases outside the gene matches. The CDR3 region is CASWSGSSYNEQFF. Written as DNA, the CDR3 is TGTGCCTCCTGGAGCGGGAGCTCCTACAATGAGCAGTTCTTC.

The J gene is TRBJ1-5, the V gene TRBV2; tentatively, D is TRBD1 (5 bases). The CDR3 runs 14 residues. Looked up from germline, CDR1 is SNHLY and CDR2 is FYNNEI. V gave up 3 bases and J gave up 7 bases, with 13 bases separating them. CDR3 nucleotides: TGTGCCAGCAGTGAGCAGGGTAAGGGGCAGCCCCAGCATTTT. As protein: CASSEQGKGQPQHF.

A note on this clonotype: A much bigger clone sits one base away, suggesting this may be a read error. The chain carries TRBV2 and TRBJ2-2; D is uncertain. Germline assignment: CDR1 SNHLY and CDR2 FYNNEI. V was clipped by 5 bases and J by 4 bases, with 14 bases between them. CDR3 size: 15 residues. CDR3 in amino acids: CASSRWEDLTGELFF. As DNA, the CDR3 is TGTGCCAGCAGTCGATGGGAAGACCTCACCGGGGAGCTGTTTTTT.

This clonotype was found many times. The chain couples TRBV5-1 to TRBJ2-7; D is perhaps TRBD1 (6 bases). The CDR3 is 14 amino acids. Germline V gene data show CDR1 as SGHRS and CDR2 as YFSETQ. V lost 3 bases to trimming and J lost 2 bases, with 12 bases between them. The CDR3: CASSYDRRAYEQYF. The CDR3 region has the DNA TGCGCCAGCAGCTACGACAGGCGGGCCTACGAGCAGTACTTC.

There are many counts of this clonotype. V and J are TRBV5-1 and TRBJ2-1; 11 nucleotides align to TRBD1. Germline V gene sequence: CDR1 SGHRS, CDR2 YFSETQ. V trimming: 6 bases; J trimming: 7 bases; junction bases outside the gene matches: 9. The CDR3 totals 15 residues. CDR3 residues: CASTVRTGGGNEQFF. The CDR3 DNA reads TGCGCCAGCACTGTTAGGACAGGGGGCGGGAATGAGCAGTTCTTC.

This clonotype has only a few counts. The gene calls are TRBV6-7 and TRBJ2-7; D gene uncertain. TRBV6-7 is known as an ORF, though its function is uncertain. Trimming removed 6 bases from V and 6 bases from J, with 21 bases in between. The CDR3 contains 15 residues. The CDR3 sequence is CASSLDTPSPIEQYF. In nucleotides, the CDR3 is TGTGCCAGCAGCCTTGACACCCCCTCGCCTATCGAGCAGTACTTC.

This clonotype showed up many times. The CDR3 DNA sequence: TGTGCCAGCGCTCCGGACAGGTGGGTTACTGAAGCTTTCTTT. It translates to CASAPDRWVTEAFF. This rearrangement joins TRBV6-1 to TRBJ1-1; 7 nucleotides agree with TRBD1. CDR3 length: 14 residues. Germline V gene data show CDR1 as MNHNS and CDR2 as SASEGT. Losses at the gene ends were 8 bases for V and 5 bases for J; bases not matched to a gene: 11.

The chain uses TRBV12-3 or TRBV12-4 and TRBJ1-1, with no clear D. The V and J ends lost 7 bases and 5 bases respectively, with 14 bases between them. The CDR3 runs 13 residues. The DNA for the CDR3 is TGTGCCAGCAACCGGCCCATGGGGACTGAAGCTTTCTTT. Amino acids: CASNRPMGTEAFF.

This clonotype was seen many times. The V and J genes are TRBV5-1 and TRBJ2-5; TRBD2 matches at 8 bases. V was pared by 4 bases and J by 5 bases, with 10 bases of the junction left unmatched. CDR3 length equals 15 residues. The germline V gene encodes CDR1 SGHRS and CDR2 YFSETQ. The CDR3 sequence: CASSLRSGDEETQYF. CDR3 nucleotide sequence: TGCGCCAGCAGCCTCCGTAGCGGGGATGAGGAGACCCAGTACTTC.

In its sample, this clonotype was seen a few times. The V call is TRBV6-2 or TRBV6-3, the J call TRBJ1-5, with D unresolved. Germline-derived CDR1 and CDR2 are MNHEY and SVGEGT. Trimming removed 6 bases from V and 9 bases from J, with 12 bases in between. This CDR3 is built from 12 residues. CDR3 nucleotides: TGTGCCAGCAGCACTGGACTCCGGCCCCAGCATTTT. The encoded protein is CASSTGLRPQHF.

This clonotype was picked up many times. The rearrangement uses TRBV6-2 or TRBV6-3 and TRBJ1-1; TRBD1 matches 8 bases. CDR3 length: 16 residues. Germline V gene sequence: CDR1 MNHEY, CDR2 SVGEGT. With V trimmed by 8 bases and J by 1 base, 12 bases remained unmatched. CDR3 in DNA: TGTGCCAGCTCTCCCCGACAGGGGAACGGGAACACTGAAGCTTTCTTT. Translation gives CASSPRQGNGNTEAFF.

This clonotype was picked up many times. The chain is built from TRBV2 and TRBJ2-4; a weak D match, TRBD2 (6 bases). Germline CDR1 is SNHLY and CDR2 is FYNNEI. This CDR3 spans 15 amino acids. The V and J ends lost 5 bases and 12 bases respectively, with 23 bases between them. The CDR3 sequence: CASSPQTAQDYSQYF. The CDR3 coding sequence is TGTGCCAGCAGTCCCCAGACAGCGCAGGACTACTCTCAGTACTTC. Full variable domain (rest looked up from reference TRBV2 and TRBJ2-4): EPEVTQTPSHQVTQMGQEVILRCVPISNHLYFYWYRQILGQKVEFLVSFYNNEISEKSEIFDDQFSVERPDGSNFTLKIRSTKLEDSAMYFCASSPQTAQDYSQYFGAGTRLSVL.

This chain joins TRBV6-5 and TRBJ1-5; D is unresolved. The ends were cut back, 6 bases at V and 1 base at J, with 4 bases in the middle. CDR1 and CDR2 (germline): MNHEY, SVGAGI. The CDR3 consists of 12 residues. The CDR3 nucleotides read TGTGCCAGCAGGACGAGCAATCAGCCCCAGCATTTT. It encodes CASRTSNQPQHF.

This clonotype was detected many times. The chain uses TRBV4-1 and TRBJ2-1; D is ambiguous. V lost 1 base to trimming and J lost 6 bases, with 10 bases between them. This CDR3 comprises 14 residues. Germline lookup yields CDR1 MGHRA and CDR2 YSYEKL. CDR3 residues: CASSQGVSRNEQFF. DNA of the CDR3: TGCGCCAGCAGCCAAGGCGTAAGCCGCAATGAGCAGTTCTTC.

The chain couples TRBV7-9 to TRBJ2-7, with D perhaps TRBD2 (6 bases). Germline loops: CDR1 SEHNR, CDR2 FQNEAQ (reference sequence). CDR3 size: 14 residues. Trimming stripped 5 bases from V and 6 bases from J, with 17 bases between. CDR3 loop: CASSPTGMGGEQYF. The CDR3 nucleotides read TGTGCCAGCAGCCCCACCGGTATGGGGGGCGAGCAGTACTTC.

Ten or more counts support this clonotype. The gene calls are TRBV6-2 or TRBV6-3 and TRBJ1-2; 12 bases fit TRBD1. Germline CDR1 reads MNHEY; CDR2 reads SVGEGT. V was clipped by 5 bases and J by 8 bases; unmatched bases: 9. The CDR3 is 15 residues long. This CDR3 is CASSQDAGTGGGYTF. The CDR3 DNA sequence: TGTGCCAGCAGTCAGGACGCCGGGACAGGGGGCGGCTACACCTTC.